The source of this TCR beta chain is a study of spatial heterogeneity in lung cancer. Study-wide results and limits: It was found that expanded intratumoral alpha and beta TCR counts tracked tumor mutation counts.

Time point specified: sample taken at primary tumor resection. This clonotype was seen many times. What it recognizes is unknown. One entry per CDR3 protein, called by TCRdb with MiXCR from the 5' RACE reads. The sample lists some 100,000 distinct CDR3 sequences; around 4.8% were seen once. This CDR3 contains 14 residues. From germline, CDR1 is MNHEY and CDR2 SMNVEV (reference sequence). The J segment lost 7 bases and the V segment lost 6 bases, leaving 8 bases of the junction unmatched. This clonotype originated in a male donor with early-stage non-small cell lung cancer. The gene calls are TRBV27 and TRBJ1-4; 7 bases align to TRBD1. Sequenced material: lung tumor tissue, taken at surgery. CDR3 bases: TGTGCCAGCAGCCAGGGGGTTTCGGTTGAAAAACTGTTTTTT. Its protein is CASSQGVSVEKLFF.